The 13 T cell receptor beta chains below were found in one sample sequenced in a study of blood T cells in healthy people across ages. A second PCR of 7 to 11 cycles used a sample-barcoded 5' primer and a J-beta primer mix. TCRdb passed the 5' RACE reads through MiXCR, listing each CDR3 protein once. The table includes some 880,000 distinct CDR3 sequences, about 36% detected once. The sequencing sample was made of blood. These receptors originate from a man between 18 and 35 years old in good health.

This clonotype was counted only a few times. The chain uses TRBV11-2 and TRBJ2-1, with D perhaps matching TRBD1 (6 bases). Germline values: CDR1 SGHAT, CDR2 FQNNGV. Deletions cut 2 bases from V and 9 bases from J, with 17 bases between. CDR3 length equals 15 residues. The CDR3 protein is CASSLRRQGFGEQFF. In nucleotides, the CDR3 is TGTGCCAGCAGCTTACGCCGGCAGGGGTTTGGTGAGCAGTTCTTC.

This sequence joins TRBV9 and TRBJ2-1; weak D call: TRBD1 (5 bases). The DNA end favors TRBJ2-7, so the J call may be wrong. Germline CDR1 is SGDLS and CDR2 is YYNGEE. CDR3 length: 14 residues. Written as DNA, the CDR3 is TGTGCCAGCAGCGCAACAGGCTCCTACAATGAGCAGTACTTC. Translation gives CASSATGSYNEQYF.

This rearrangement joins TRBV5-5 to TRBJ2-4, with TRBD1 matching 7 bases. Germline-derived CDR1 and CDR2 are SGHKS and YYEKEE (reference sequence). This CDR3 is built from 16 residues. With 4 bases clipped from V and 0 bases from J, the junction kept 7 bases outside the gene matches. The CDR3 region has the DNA TGTGCCAGCAGCCAGGGACAGAGTCTAGCCAAAAACATTCAGTACTTC. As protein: CASSQGQSLAKNIQYF.

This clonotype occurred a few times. CDR3 nucleotides: TGTGCCAGCACCCCAGGGGTTCAAGATACGCAGTATTTT. Translated: CASTPGVQDTQYF. The chain recombines TRBV12-3 or TRBV12-4 with TRBJ2-3, with D perhaps matching TRBD1 (6 bases). The V end lost 7 bases, the J end lost 5 bases, and 13 bases lay between the germline ends. CDR3 length equals 13 residues.

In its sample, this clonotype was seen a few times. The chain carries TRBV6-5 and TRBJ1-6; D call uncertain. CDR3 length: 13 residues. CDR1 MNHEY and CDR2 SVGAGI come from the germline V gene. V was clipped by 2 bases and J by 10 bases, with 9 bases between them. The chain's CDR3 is CASSYQDLSPLHF. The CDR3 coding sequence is TGTGCCAGCAGTTACCAAGACCTCTCACCCCTCCACTTT.

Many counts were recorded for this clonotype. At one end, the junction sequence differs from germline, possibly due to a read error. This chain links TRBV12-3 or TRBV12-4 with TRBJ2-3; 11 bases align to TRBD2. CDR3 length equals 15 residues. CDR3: CASSLAGGRADTQYF. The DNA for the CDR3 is TGTGCCAGCAGTCTAGCGGGGGGTCGGGCAGATACGCAGTATTTT.

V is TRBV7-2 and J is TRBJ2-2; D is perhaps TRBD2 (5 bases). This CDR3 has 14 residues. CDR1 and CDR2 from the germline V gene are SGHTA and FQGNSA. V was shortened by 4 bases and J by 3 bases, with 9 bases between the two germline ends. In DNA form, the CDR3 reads TGTGCCAGCAGCTCTGGGGAGCACACCGGGGAGCTGTTTTTT. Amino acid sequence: CASSSGEHTGELFF. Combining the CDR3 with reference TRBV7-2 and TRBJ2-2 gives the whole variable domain GAGVSQSPSNKVTEKGKDVELRCDPISGHTALYWYRQSLGQGLEFLIYFQGNSAPDKSGLPSDRFSAERTGGSVSTLTIQRTQQEDSAVYLCASSSGEHTGELFFGEGSRLTVL.

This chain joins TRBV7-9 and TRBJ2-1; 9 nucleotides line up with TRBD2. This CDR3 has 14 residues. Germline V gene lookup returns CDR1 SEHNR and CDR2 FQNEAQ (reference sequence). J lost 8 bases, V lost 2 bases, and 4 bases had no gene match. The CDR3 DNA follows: TGTGCCAGCAGCTTAAGGACTAGCGTCCATGAGCAGTTCTTC. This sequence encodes CASSLRTSVHEQFF.

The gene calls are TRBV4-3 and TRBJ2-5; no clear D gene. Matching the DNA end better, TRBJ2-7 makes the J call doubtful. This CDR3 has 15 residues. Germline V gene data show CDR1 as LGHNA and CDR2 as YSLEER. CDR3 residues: CASSQRSGGLYEQYF. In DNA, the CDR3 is TGCGCCAGCAGCCAGCGATCGGGCGGTCTATACGAGCAGTACTTC.

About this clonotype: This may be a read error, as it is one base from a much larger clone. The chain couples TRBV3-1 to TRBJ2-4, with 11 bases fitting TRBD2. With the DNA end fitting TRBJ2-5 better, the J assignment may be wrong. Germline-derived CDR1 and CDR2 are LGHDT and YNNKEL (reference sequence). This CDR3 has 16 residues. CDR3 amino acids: CASSMGLADQQETQYF. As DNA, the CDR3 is TGTGCCAGCAGCATGGGACTAGCGGACCAACAAGAGACCCAGTACTTC.

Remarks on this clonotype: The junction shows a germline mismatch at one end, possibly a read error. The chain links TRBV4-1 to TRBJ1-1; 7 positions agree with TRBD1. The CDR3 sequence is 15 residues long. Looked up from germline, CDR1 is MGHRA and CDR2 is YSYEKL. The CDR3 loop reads CTSSHPGTVNTEAFF. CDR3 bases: TGCACCAGCAGCCACCCCGGGACAGTAAACACTGAAGCTTTCTTT.

The CDR3 DNA sequence: TGTGCCACCAGCAGGTGCCAGGGCACAGATACGCAGTATTTT. Residues: CATSRCQGTDTQYF. The chain has TRBV15 and TRBJ2-3, with D uncertain. The CDR3 loop spans 14 amino acids. The V and J ends lost 3 bases and 1 base respectively, with 8 bases between them. Germline V CDR1 and CDR2: LNHNV, YYDKDF (reference sequence).

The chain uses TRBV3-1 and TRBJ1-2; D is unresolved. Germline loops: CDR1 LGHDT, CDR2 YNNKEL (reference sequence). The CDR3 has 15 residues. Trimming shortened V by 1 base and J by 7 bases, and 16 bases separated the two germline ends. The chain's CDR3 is CASSQVLYGVFGYTF. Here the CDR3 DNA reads TGTGCCAGCAGCCAAGTTCTCTACGGAGTCTTTGGCTACACCTTC. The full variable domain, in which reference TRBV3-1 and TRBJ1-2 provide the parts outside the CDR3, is DTAVSQTPKYLVTQMGNDKSIKCEQNLGHDTMYWYKQDSKKFLKIMFSYNNKELIINETVPNRFSPKSPDKAHLNLHINSLELGDSAVYFCASSQVLYGVFGYTFGSGTRLTVV.